One and the same sample provided the 22 T cell receptor beta chains below, sequenced in a study of CD8 T cells in ankylosing spondylitis. One entry per CDR3 protein, called by TCRdb with MiXCR from the 5' RACE reads. This table holds about 540,000 distinct CDR3 sequences, 12% found once. Study findings and constraints: Within ankylosing spondylitis blood, a TCR beta motif made up of seven to nine highly homologous variants appeared to be characteristic.

For these TCRs, the target antigens are not known. Sequencing used blood, either unsorted or a sorted T cell fraction (not recorded which). Source of these receptors: a male donor with ankylosing spondylitis.

This clonotype was counted a few times. The chain uses TRBV11-1 and TRBJ2-3, with D unclear. Trimming took off 7 bases at V and 4 bases at J, with 24 bases between the two ends. This CDR3 has 17 residues. Germline loops: CDR1 SGHAT, CDR2 FQDESV (reference sequence). CDR3 protein: CASTQEPAVEVADTQYF. DNA of the CDR3: TGTGCCAGCACCCAAGAACCGGCGGTAGAAGTTGCAGATACGCAGTATTTT.

The CDR3 DNA sequence: TGCAGCGTGCACGACCCCGGAGACACTGAAGCTTTCTTT. As protein: CSVHDPGDTEAFF. This rearrangement joins TRBV29-1 to TRBJ1-1; no firm D call. The CDR3 sequence is 13 residues long. Deletions cut 6 bases from V and 3 bases from J, with 14 bases between. Germline V CDR1 and CDR2: SQVTM, ANQGSEA. Filled out from reference TRBV29-1 and TRBJ1-1, the complete variable domain reads SAVISQKPSRDICQRGTSLTIQCQVDSQVTMMFWYRQQPGQSLTLIATANQGSEATYESGFVIDKFPISRPNLTFSTLTVSNMSPEDSSIYLCSVHDPGDTEAFFGQGTRLTVV.

This clonotype was found a few times. Here the CDR3 DNA reads TGCAGTGCGCCGGGGGGGGGCAATCAGCCCCAGCATTTT. It specifies CSAPGGGNQPQHF. This chain connects TRBV20-1 to TRBJ1-5; D perhaps matches TRBD1 (5 bases). Per germline, CDR1 DFQATT and CDR2 SNEGSKA (reference sequence). V was trimmed by 6 bases and J by 2 bases, leaving 11 bases between them. This CDR3 has 13 residues.

This clonotype appeared many times. This chain joins TRBV12-3 or TRBV12-4 and TRBJ2-5; 7 nucleotides agree with TRBD2. The CDR3 length is 13 residues. Germline trimming cut 3 bases from V and 2 bases from J; bases unmatched to any gene: 0. In DNA form, the CDR3 reads TGTGCCAGCAGTTTGGGACTACAAGAGACCCAGTACTTC. Amino acid sequence: CASSLGLQETQYF.

The chain links TRBV4-1 to TRBJ2-4, with 9 positions matching TRBD1. Unmatched junction bases numbered 20, after V lost 4 bases and J lost 7 bases. Germline lookup yields CDR1 MGHRA and CDR2 YSYEKL. This CDR3 spans 19 amino acids. CDR3 sequence: CASSRRDRVSATGFNIQYF. In DNA, the CDR3 is TGCGCCAGCAGCCGACGGGACAGGGTCTCCGCTACCGGTTTCAACATTCAGTACTTC.

In its sample, this clonotype was seen many times. The chain employs TRBV5-1 and TRBJ2-1; D might be TRBD2 (7 bases). This CDR3 comprises 17 residues. V was pared by 0 bases and J by 8 bases, with 21 bases between. Per the germline V gene, CDR1 is SGHRS and CDR2 is YFSETQ. CDR3 coding DNA: TGCGCCAGCAGCTTGGTTCCTAGCGGAAGGGGGAAGGATGAGCAGTTCTTC. Translating it yields CASSLVPSGRGKDEQFF. Combining the CDR3 with reference TRBV5-1 and TRBJ2-1 gives the whole variable domain KAGVTQTPRYLIKTRGQQVTLSCSPISGHRSVSWYQQTPGQGLQFLFEYFSETQRNKGNFPGRFSGRQFSNSRSEMNVSTLELGDSALYLCASSLVPSGRGKDEQFFGPGTRLTVL.

The chain combines TRBV25-1 with TRBJ2-1; TRBD2 might be the D (5 bases). The germline V and J ends were trimmed by 5 bases and 7 bases, with 21 bases remaining between them. Looked up from germline, CDR1 is MGHDK and CDR2 is SYGVNS. CDR3 size: 16 residues. Here the CDR3 reads CASSSHSGININEQFF. Written as DNA, the CDR3 is TGTGCCAGCAGTTCTCACTCGGGAATCAACATAAATGAGCAGTTCTTC.

This clonotype was recorded a few times. V gene TRBV6-4 combines with J gene TRBJ2-1; D may be TRBD2 (6 bases). V shed 3 bases and J shed 8 bases, with 14 bases lying between them. The CDR3 contains 14 residues. Germline CDR1 reads MRHNA; CDR2 reads SNTAGT. The CDR3 sequence: CASSDTGSYDEQFF. The CDR3 coding sequence is TGTGCCAGCAGTGATACCGGGAGTTATGATGAGCAGTTCTTC.

This clonotype was seen repeatedly, ten times or more. The chain uses TRBV7-2 and TRBJ1-2, with D possibly being TRBD1 (6 bases). Germline V gene sequence: CDR1 SGHTA, CDR2 FQGNSA. This CDR3 is built from 14 residues. V was clipped by 1 base and J by 4 bases, with 10 bases between them. DNA of the CDR3: TGTGCCAGCAGCTTAGGGGGGCCGACCTATGGCTACACCTTC. Encoded protein: CASSLGGPTYGYTF.

The chain carries TRBV6-5 and TRBJ1-1; the D gene is possibly TRBD1 (5 bases). V was trimmed by 2 bases and J by 9 bases, leaving 16 bases between them. This CDR3 is built from 14 residues. Germline CDR1 reads MNHEY; CDR2 reads SVGAGI. CDR3 protein: CASSYLGVRGKAFF. CDR3 nucleotide sequence: TGTGCCAGCAGTTACCTGGGTGTTCGGGGGAAAGCTTTCTTT.

V usage is TRBV20-1 and J usage is TRBJ1-1; 7 nucleotides match TRBD1. The germline CDR1 and CDR2 sequences are DFQATT and SNEGSKA (reference sequence). CDR3 length equals 12 residues. The CDR3, as DNA: TGCAGCAGGCAGGGGGAAGGCACTGAAGCTTTCTTT. Protein sequence: CSRQGEGTEAFF.

There are a few counts of this clonotype. The chain employs TRBV2 and TRBJ2-7; D possibly uses TRBD1 or TRBD2 (6 bases each). CDR3 length: 14 residues. The germline V gene has CDR1 SNHLY and CDR2 FYNNEI. V dropped 8 bases and J dropped 5 bases, with 19 bases sitting between them. The CDR3 DNA reads as TGTGCCAGCGGGGGGCTAGAGGGGCAACACGAGCAGTACTTC. The encoded protein is CASGGLEGQHEQYF.

This chain connects TRBV19 to TRBJ1-2; 11 nucleotides align to TRBD1. The germline CDR1 and CDR2 sequences are LNHDA and SQIVND (reference sequence). Trimming cost V 5 bases and J 2 bases; bases outside gene matches: 16. CDR3 size: 19 residues. The CDR3: CASSQDRGRSTGENYGYTF. CDR3 in DNA: TGTGCCAGTAGTCAGGACAGGGGGCGATCAACGGGAGAGAACTATGGCTACACCTTC.

The sample holds many counts of this clonotype. The rearrangement links TRBV20-1 to TRBJ2-5; D assignment may be TRBD1 or TRBD2 (7 bases each). This CDR3 has 12 amino acids. The germline V gene has CDR1 DFQATT and CDR2 SNEGSKA (reference sequence). The V end was cut by 4 bases, the J end by 4 bases, with 10 bases between. The CDR3 nucleotides read TGCAGTGCTACCAGGGGGGGAGAGACCCAGTACTTC. Amino acids: CSATRGGETQYF.

This clonotype appeared a few times. The CDR3 here is CASSVKAGEYEQYF. The CDR3 DNA sequence: TGTGCCAGCAGTGTCAAGGCGGGAGAATACGAGCAGTACTTC. This chain uses TRBV6-1 with TRBJ2-7, with 7 bases lining up with TRBD2. Germline values: CDR1 MNHNS, CDR2 SASEGT. The CDR3 sequence is 14 residues long. Trimming cost V 4 bases and J 4 bases; bases outside gene matches: 7.

This clonotype was detected ten times or more. The rearrangement uses TRBV29-1 and TRBJ1-5; D unresolved. Trimming pared 5 bases from V and 0 bases from J, leaving 17 bases between. There are 16 residues in the CDR3. Germline CDR1 SQVTM, CDR2 ANQGSEA. CDR3 sequence (DNA): TGCAGCGTTTCGGTTAGTACAGATAATAGCAATCAGCCCCAGCATTTT. Residues: CSVSVSTDNSNQPQHF.

This clonotype showed up just a few times. This sequence joins TRBV11-3 and TRBJ1-1; D remains ambiguous. Germline lookup yields CDR1 SGHNT and CDR2 YENEEA. The CDR3 is 14 residues long. Deletions cut 5 bases from V and 0 bases from J, with 10 bases between. In nucleotides, the CDR3 is TGTGCCAGCAGCCCGGGGATTTTGAACACTGAAGCTTTCTTT. Protein product: CASSPGILNTEAFF.

The V and J genes are TRBV7-2 and TRBJ1-2; D is undetermined. Germline V gene data show CDR1 as SGHTA and CDR2 as FQGNSA. This CDR3 has 16 amino acids. Trimming pared 2 bases from V and 3 bases from J, leaving 16 bases between. The CDR3 DNA reads TGTGCCAGCAGCTTAAAAGCAGAGGGATTAGACTATGGCTACACCTTC. This translates into CASSLKAEGLDYGYTF.

The chain has TRBV5-1 and TRBJ2-1; 11 bases are a match to TRBD2. Per the germline V gene, CDR1 is SGHRS and CDR2 is YFSETQ. The CDR3 runs 16 residues. V gave up 5 bases and J gave up 7 bases; unmatched junction bases: 11. CDR3 nucleotides: TGCGCCAGCAGGGTCATAACTAGCGGGAGTGGGAATGAGCAGTTCTTC. Encoded protein: CASRVITSGSGNEQFF.

The gene calls are TRBV29-1 and TRBJ1-2, with D uncertain. V shed 6 bases and J shed 7 bases, with 18 bases lying between them. The CDR3 extends over 13 amino acids. Germline CDR1 is SQVTM and CDR2 is ANQGSEA. CDR3 in DNA: TGCAGCGTGAGGACGGCCGAGTATGGTGGCTACACCTTC. It codes for CSVRTAEYGGYTF.

This clonotype occurred a few times. The chain links TRBV4-1 to TRBJ1-6; no definite D call. Trimming removed 3 bases from V and 0 bases from J, with 15 bases in between. The CDR3 sequence is 18 residues long. Germline-derived CDR1 and CDR2 are MGHRA and YSYEKL. The CDR3 spells CASSHPSQTSSYNSPLHF. In DNA form, the CDR3 reads TGCGCCAGCAGCCACCCCTCGCAAACGAGCTCCTATAATTCACCCCTCCACTTT.

This clonotype was seen a few times. The chain joins TRBV5-1 to TRBJ2-1; TRBD2 is a possible D gene (6 bases). In germline, CDR1 is SGHRS, CDR2 YFSETQ. The CDR3 has 16 residues. V gave up 0 bases and J gave up 3 bases, with 13 bases separating them. The CDR3 coding sequence is TGCGCCAGCAGCTTGGTTGTAGCGGCCTACTACAATGAGCAGTTCTTC. Translation: CASSLVVAAYYNEQFF.